This entry is about one T cell receptor beta chain. This CDR3 region has 13 residues. V lost 7 bases and J lost 4, with 13 bases in between. Germline V gives CDR1 MNHNS, CDR2 SASEGT. The repertoire was sequenced with immunoSEQ multiplex PCR; TCRdb's copy has only in-frame clones and lacks some. Of 20,000 to 25,000 clones detected, about 93% appear once; the ten largest clones hold roughly 58%. The data originate from a study of OX40 agonist ivuxolimab in advanced cancers. The clonotype comes from an adult with an advanced solid tumor such as melanoma, head and neck, liver or kidney cancer. Sequencing used CD4+ or CD8+ T cells sorted from blood, obtained in a trial of the OX40 agonist ivuxolimab. V is TRBV6-1 and J is TRBJ2-5; D is unclear. The CDR3 DNA sequence: TGTGCCAGCAATACAGAGTTTCGAGAGACCCAGTACTTC. It translates to CASNTEFRETQYF.